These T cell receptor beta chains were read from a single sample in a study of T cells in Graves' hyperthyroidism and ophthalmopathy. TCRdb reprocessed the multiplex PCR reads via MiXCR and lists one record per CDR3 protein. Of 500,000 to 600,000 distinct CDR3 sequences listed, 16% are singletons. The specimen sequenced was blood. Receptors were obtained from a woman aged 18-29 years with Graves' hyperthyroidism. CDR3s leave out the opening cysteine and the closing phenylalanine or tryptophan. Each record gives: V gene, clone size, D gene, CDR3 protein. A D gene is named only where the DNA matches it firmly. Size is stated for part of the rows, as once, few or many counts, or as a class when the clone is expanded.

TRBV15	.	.	ATSRDGQPQH
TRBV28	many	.	ASSLGPSSNYGYT
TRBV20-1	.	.	SARAITSGSYNEQF
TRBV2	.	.	ASSDRIRGPKNIQY
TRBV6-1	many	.	ASSQRHPSTEAF
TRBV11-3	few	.	ASSSGLDQRETQY
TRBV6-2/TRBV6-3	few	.	ASSYSKRTGEQY
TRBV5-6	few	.	ASSLRGHEAF
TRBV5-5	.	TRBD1	AGSIRQGGYGYT
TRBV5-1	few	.	ASSLRYTGELF